The clone carrying this T cell receptor beta chain was picked up a small number of times. Its cognate antigen is unknown. The CDR3 runs 18 residues. Germline-derived CDR1 and CDR2 are MGHRA and YSYEKL. V dropped 0 bases and J dropped 1; count of bases not matched to a gene: 3. PCR was performed using 60 Vbeta and 13 Jbeta primers. As originally analysed: There were about 80 million unique TCR beta chains by a later count, and about 12 million of them were shared. Sequencing used immunoSEQ multiplex PCR; TCRdb keeps in-frame clones, though not all of them. The V and J calls and clone size were taken over from that table, and D and trimming were inferred from the DNA. The repertoire holds around 88,000 clones, with approximately 72% as singletons. This specimen comes from a study of cytomegalovirus exposure and HLA in healthy donors. Study-wide findings and caveats: What a later analysis reportedly showed was that an Asian-associated ancestry cluster had fewer N-insertions than the roughly 670-donor mean. In a later analysis, TCR beta V- and J-gene trimming showed a link to a missense DCLRE1C variant.

This chain uses TRBV4-1 with TRBJ2-5; 15 nucleotides line up with TRBD2. The specimen sequenced was PBMCs. This TCR came from a woman aged 40 to 49 in good health and CMV-seropositive. The CDR3 DNA is TGCGCCAGCAGCCAAGATTTGGGACTAGCGGGAGGCCAAGAGACCCAGTACTTC. Its protein is CASSQDLGLAGGQETQYF.